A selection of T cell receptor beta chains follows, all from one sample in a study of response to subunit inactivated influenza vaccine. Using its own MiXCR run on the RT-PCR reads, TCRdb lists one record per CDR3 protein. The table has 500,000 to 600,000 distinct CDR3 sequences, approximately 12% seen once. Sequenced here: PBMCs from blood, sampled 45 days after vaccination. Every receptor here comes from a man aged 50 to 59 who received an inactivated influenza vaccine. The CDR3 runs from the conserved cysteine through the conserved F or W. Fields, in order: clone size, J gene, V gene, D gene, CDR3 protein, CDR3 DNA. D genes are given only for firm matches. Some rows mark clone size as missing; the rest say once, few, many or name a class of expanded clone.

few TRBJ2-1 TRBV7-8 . CASSLEALGYNEQFF TGTGCCAGCAGCTTAGAGGCTTTAGGTTACAATGAGCAGTTCTTC
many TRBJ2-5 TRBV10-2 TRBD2 CASTPGTSGMVQYF TGCGCCAGCACCCCCGGGACTAGCGGGATGGTCCAGTACTTC
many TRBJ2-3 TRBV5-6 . CASSLKGVDTQYF TGTGCCAGCAGCTTGAAGGGGGTAGATACGCAGTATTTT
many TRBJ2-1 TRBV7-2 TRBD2 CASSSTGLAGGRIEQFF TGTGCCAGCAGCTCTACCGGGTTAGCGGGAGGGCGCATTGAGCAGTTCTTC
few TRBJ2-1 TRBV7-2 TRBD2 CASSLVVAGGGNEQFF TGTGCCAGCAGCTTAGTAGTAGCGGGAGGAGGCAATGAGCAGTTCTTC
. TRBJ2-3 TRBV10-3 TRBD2 CAITNTSGGAGGTDTQYF TGTGCCATCACAAATACTAGCGGGGGGGCCGGAGGCACAGATACGCAGTATTTT
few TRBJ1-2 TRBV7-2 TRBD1 CASSKGGTDYGYTF TGTGCCAGCAGCAAAGGGGGCACGGACTATGGCTACACCTTC
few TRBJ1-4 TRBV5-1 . CASNSVGGTNEKLFF TGCGCCAGCAACTCCGTCGGGGGAACTAATGAAAAACTGTTTTTT
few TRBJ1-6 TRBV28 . CASSFFRASRHSPLHF TGTGCCAGCAGTTTTTTTCGGGCTTCAAGGCATTCACCCCTCCACTTT
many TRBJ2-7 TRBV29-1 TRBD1 CSVVRGRYEQYF TGCAGCGTTGTCAGGGGGCGCTACGAGCAGTACTTC
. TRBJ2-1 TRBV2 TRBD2 CASTRTSGGHREQFF TGTGCCAGCACCAGGACTAGCGGGGGCCATCGGGAGCAGTTCTTC
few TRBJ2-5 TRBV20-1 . CSAEDIVGRETQYF TGCAGTGCTGAGGACATTGTGGGAAGGGAGACCCAGTACTTC
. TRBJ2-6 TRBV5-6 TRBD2 CASSRGEANVLTF TGTGCCAGCAGTCGGGGGGAGGCCAACGTCCTGACTTTC
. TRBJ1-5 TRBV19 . CASGPWTSGNQPQHF TGTGCCAGTGGACCCTGGACATCAGGCAATCAGCCCCAGCATTTT
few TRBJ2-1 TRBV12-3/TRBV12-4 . CASSQILEQFF TGTGCCAGCAGTCAGATCTTAGAGCAGTTCTTC
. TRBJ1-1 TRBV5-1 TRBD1 CASSFATGAEAFF TGCGCCAGCAGCTTTGCGACAGGGGCTGAAGCTTTCTTT
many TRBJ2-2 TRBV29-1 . CSVGAVNTGELFF TGCAGCGTTGGGGCAGTGAACACCGGGGAGCTGTTTTTT
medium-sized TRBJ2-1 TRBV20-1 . CSALPDTEQFF TGCAGTGCTCTACCAGACACTGAGCAGTTCTTC
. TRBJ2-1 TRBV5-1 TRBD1 CASSPARTGIVEQFF TGCGCCAGCAGCCCTGCCCGGACAGGAATAGTGGAGCAGTTCTTC
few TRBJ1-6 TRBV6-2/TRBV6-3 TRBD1 CASSDHAGTVDSPLHF TGTGCCAGCAGCGACCACGCAGGGACAGTTGATTCACCCCTCCACTTT
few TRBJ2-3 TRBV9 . CASSVGTDTDTQYF TGTGCCAGCAGCGTAGGCACTGACACAGATACGCAGTATTTT
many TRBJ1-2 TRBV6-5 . CASSYSGPSYGYTF TGTGCCAGCAGTTACTCCGGACCGAGCTATGGCTACACCTTC
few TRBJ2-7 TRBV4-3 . CASSQVAGSGYEQYF TGCGCCAGCAGCCAAGTCGCAGGGTCCGGTTACGAGCAGTACTTC
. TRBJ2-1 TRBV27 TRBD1 CASSHGTGGYNEQFF TGTGCCAGCAGTCACGGGACAGGGGGTTACAATGAGCAGTTCTTC
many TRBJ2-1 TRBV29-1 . CSVGGSYYNEQFF TGCAGCGTTGGGGGCAGTTACTACAATGAGCAGTTCTTC
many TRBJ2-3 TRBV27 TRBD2 CASSPAGLAGLTDTQYF TGTGCCAGCAGTCCGGCGGGACTAGCGGGGCTCACAGATACGCAGTATTTT
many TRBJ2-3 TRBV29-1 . CSVGGGLDTQYF TGCAGCGTTGGGGGGGGCCTCGATACGCAGTATTTT
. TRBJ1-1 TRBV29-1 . CSVDKGYSDTEAFF TGCAGCGTTGATAAGGGTTACAGTGACACTGAAGCTTTCTTT
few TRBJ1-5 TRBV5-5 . CASSPHGSNSNQPQHF TGTGCCAGCAGCCCCCACGGGAGCAATAGCAATCAGCCCCAGCATTTT
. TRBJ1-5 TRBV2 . CASRRDGNQPQHF TGTGCCAGCAGAAGGGACGGGAATCAGCCCCAGCATTTT
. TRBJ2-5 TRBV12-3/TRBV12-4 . CASSSGRRGETQYF TGTGCCAGCAGCTCCGGTCGTCGCGGGGAGACCCAGTACTTC
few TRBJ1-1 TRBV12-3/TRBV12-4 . CASSLTESFTEAFF TGTGCCAGCAGTTTGACAGAATCGTTCACTGAAGCTTTCTTT
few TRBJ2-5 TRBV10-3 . CAIGASDRQETQYF TGTGCCATCGGGGCTAGCGACAGACAAGAGACCCAGTACTTC
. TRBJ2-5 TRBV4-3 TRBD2 CASSRTSGPVAQYF TGCGCCAGCAGCCGGACTAGCGGGCCGGTAGCCCAGTACTTC
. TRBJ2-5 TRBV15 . CATSRAGQPTQYF TGTGCCACCAGCAGAGCCGGTCAACCGACCCAGTACTTC
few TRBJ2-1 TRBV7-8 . CASSIRQALYNEQFF TGTGCCAGCAGCATACGACAGGCGCTCTACAATGAGCAGTTCTTC
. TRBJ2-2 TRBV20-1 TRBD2 CCARAGIAGYHTGELFF TGCTGTGCTAGAGCGGGTATAGCGGGATACCACACCGGGGAGCTGTTTTTT
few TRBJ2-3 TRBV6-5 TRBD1 CASRYRGGDTQYF TGTGCCAGCAGATACAGGGGCGGAGATACGCAGTATTTT
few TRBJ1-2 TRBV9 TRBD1 CASSGDRQPNYGYTF TGTGCCAGCAGCGGGGACAGGCAACCTAACTATGGCTACACCTTC